The rows below give T cell receptor beta chains drawn from one sample of a study of CD8 T cells in Susac syndrome. From the immunoSEQ multiplex PCR reads, TCRdb called clonotypes with MiXCR, one entry per CDR3 protein. The sample contains almost 450,000 distinct CDR3 sequences, around 83% of which appear only once. Sample: CD8+ T cells from PBMCs. The receptors were gathered from a human donor with multiple sclerosis. Each CDR3 is given with its conserved first and last residue. A D gene is named only where the DNA matches it firmly. Size is stated for part of the rows, as once, few or many counts, or as a class when the clone is expanded.

V gene: TRBV11-2; clone size: NA; J gene: TRBJ1-2; D gene: NA; CDR3 DNA: TGTGCCAGCAGCTTAGATACGACAGAACAGCGCCTTTATGGCTACACCTTC; CDR3 protein: CASSLDTTEQRLYGYTF
V gene: TRBV20-1; clone size: NA; J gene: TRBJ1-2; D gene: NA; CDR3 DNA: TGCAGTGCCCCTGACAGGAACTATGGCTACACCTTC; CDR3 protein: CSAPDRNYGYTF
V gene: TRBV12-3/TRBV12-4; clone size: NA; J gene: TRBJ2-3; D gene: NA; CDR3 DNA: TGTGCCAGCAGCTCGTTTCGGGGAAACTCTAGCACAGATACGCAGTATTTT; CDR3 protein: CASSSFRGNSSTDTQYF
V gene: TRBV25-1; clone size: NA; J gene: TRBJ1-5; D gene: TRBD1; CDR3 DNA: TGTGCCAGCAGTGAACGACAGGGGTATCAGCCCCAGCATTTT; CDR3 protein: CASSERQGYQPQHF
V gene: TRBV29-1; clone size: NA; J gene: TRBJ2-7; D gene: TRBD1; CDR3 DNA: TGCAGCGTTGAAGGCCGGGACAGGGATTCCTACGAGCAGTACTTC; CDR3 protein: CSVEGRDRDSYEQYF
V gene: TRBV18; clone size: NA; J gene: TRBJ1-1; D gene: NA; CDR3 DNA: TGTGCCAGCTCACCAGGGGAAACTGAAGCTTTCTTT; CDR3 protein: CASSPGETEAFF
V gene: TRBV7-8; clone size: NA; J gene: TRBJ2-7; D gene: NA; CDR3 DNA: TGTGCCAGCAGCTTCCCACGTGGGGGCCGTCAATACGAGCAGTACTTC; CDR3 protein: CASSFPRGGRQYEQYF
V gene: TRBV20-1; clone size: NA; J gene: TRBJ2-3; D gene: TRBD2; CDR3 DNA: TGCAGTTACTACGTGCTAGCGGGGGCCAGAAAAGGCACAGATACGCAGTATTTT; CDR3 protein: CSYYVLAGARKGTDTQYF
V gene: TRBV27; clone size: NA; J gene: TRBJ2-2; D gene: NA; CDR3 DNA: TGTGCCAGCAGTTTATTGGGAGGGGGGCTGTTTTTT; CDR3 protein: CASSLLGGGLFF
V gene: TRBV12-3/TRBV12-4; clone size: NA; J gene: TRBJ2-3; D gene: NA; CDR3 DNA: TGTGCCAGCAGTCCGACACTAAGCACAGATACGCAGTATTTT; CDR3 protein: CASSPTLSTDTQYF
V gene: TRBV27; clone size: NA; J gene: TRBJ2-1; D gene: NA; CDR3 DNA: TGTGCCAGCAGTCCCTGGGTAGGTCTGGACCGCGAGCAGTTCTTC; CDR3 protein: CASSPWVGLDREQFF
V gene: TRBV30; clone size: NA; J gene: TRBJ2-1; D gene: TRBD2; CDR3 DNA: TGTGCCGCCCGATCAGGGTCGGGAGGTGAGCAGTTCTTC; CDR3 protein: CAARSGSGGEQFF
V gene: TRBV2; clone size: NA; J gene: TRBJ2-2; D gene: NA; CDR3 DNA: NA; CDR3 protein: CASVGSLGSCFF
V gene: TRBV23-1; clone size: NA; J gene: TRBJ1-4; D gene: NA; CDR3 DNA: TGCGCCAGCAGTCAACCCCTGGGCGAAAACAAGGGTAACTCAACTAATGAAAAACTGTTTTTT; CDR3 protein: CASSQPLGENKGNSTNEKLFF
V gene: TRBV27; clone size: NA; J gene: TRBJ2-7; D gene: TRBD1; CDR3 DNA: TGTGCCAGCAGCCCCAGGGACAGGGACCACGAGCAGTACTTC; CDR3 protein: CASSPRDRDHEQYF
V gene: TRBV29-1; clone size: NA; J gene: TRBJ2-2; D gene: NA; CDR3 DNA: TGCAGCTTCGCAGCGAACACCGGGGAGCTGTTTTTT; CDR3 protein: CSFAANTGELFF
V gene: TRBV27; clone size: NA; J gene: TRBJ2-3; D gene: NA; CDR3 DNA: TGTGCCAGCAGTTTAGTAGGCGGGATGGGCGCAGATACGCAGTATTTT; CDR3 protein: CASSLVGGMGADTQYF
V gene: TRBV10-3; clone size: NA; J gene: TRBJ1-5; D gene: NA; CDR3 DNA: TGTGCCATCAGTGATCACTCCGGAGGCCCCAATCAGCCCCAGCATTTT; CDR3 protein: CAISDHSGGPNQPQHF
V gene: TRBV30; clone size: NA; J gene: TRBJ1-5; D gene: NA; CDR3 DNA: TGTGCCTGGAGTGCGCCGGGATGGGGCCGTTATAGCAATCAGCCCCAGCATTTT; CDR3 protein: CAWSAPGWGRYSNQPQHF
V gene: TRBV14; clone size: NA; J gene: TRBJ2-3; D gene: NA; CDR3 DNA: TGTGCCAGCAGCCAAGTCAGGATGGAAACGCAGTATTTT; CDR3 protein: CASSQVRMETQYF
V gene: TRBV5-6; clone size: once; J gene: TRBJ1-2; D gene: NA; CDR3 DNA: TGTGCCAGCAGCTCCTGGGGTCTGGAGAACTATGGCTACACCTTC; CDR3 protein: CASSSWGLENYGYTF
V gene: TRBV7-9; clone size: NA; J gene: TRBJ2-1; D gene: NA; CDR3 DNA: TGTGCCAGCATCGGACCATTTTCCTACAATGAGCAGTTCTTC; CDR3 protein: CASIGPFSYNEQFF
V gene: TRBV5-1; clone size: NA; J gene: TRBJ2-2; D gene: NA; CDR3 DNA: TGCGCCAGCAGCTTGAATGACCCCGCGAACACCGGGGAGCTGTTTTTT; CDR3 protein: CASSLNDPANTGELFF
V gene: TRBV29-1; clone size: once; J gene: TRBJ2-2; D gene: NA; CDR3 DNA: TGCAGCGCCGCGGTCAGGGAGGTAACCGGGGAGCTGTTTTTT; CDR3 protein: CSAAVREVTGELFF
V gene: TRBV5-6; clone size: NA; J gene: TRBJ2-3; D gene: NA; CDR3 DNA: TGTGCCAGCAGCTTACAGACGGGAGACACAGATACGCAGTATTTT; CDR3 protein: CASSLQTGDTDTQYF
V gene: TRBV4-2; clone size: NA; J gene: TRBJ2-3; D gene: NA; CDR3 DNA: TGTGCCAGCAGCCAAGAGCGGGGATTCACAGATACGCAGTATTTT; CDR3 protein: CASSQERGFTDTQYF
V gene: TRBV28; clone size: once; J gene: TRBJ2-5; D gene: TRBD1; CDR3 DNA: TGTGCCAGCAGTTTAAGGGACAGCCAAGAGACCCAGTACTTC; CDR3 protein: CASSLRDSQETQYF
V gene: TRBV30; clone size: few; J gene: TRBJ2-7; D gene: TRBD2; CDR3 DNA: TGTGCCTCCTCGGGGCCGTTACTCGGGACTACCTCCTACGAGCAGTACTTC; CDR3 protein: CASSGPLLGTTSYEQYF
V gene: TRBV29-1; clone size: NA; J gene: TRBJ1-1; D gene: NA; CDR3 DNA: TGCAGCGTCGCTTTTGGGGCTGAAGCTTTCTTT; CDR3 protein: CSVAFGAEAFF
V gene: TRBV12-3/TRBV12-4; clone size: NA; J gene: TRBJ1-1; D gene: TRBD1; CDR3 DNA: TGTGCCAGCAGATCCTTCTCCGGGACAGTGAACACTGAAGCTTTCTTT; CDR3 protein: CASRSFSGTVNTEAFF
V gene: TRBV5-8; clone size: NA; J gene: TRBJ2-1; D gene: NA; CDR3 DNA: TGTGCCAGCAGTGTGGGGGTGGGCAATGAGCAGTTCTTC; CDR3 protein: CASSVGVGNEQFF
V gene: TRBV6-6; clone size: few; J gene: TRBJ2-5; D gene: TRBD1; CDR3 DNA: TGTGCCAGCAGTTACTCGATAGGGGGCGGCGAGACCCAGTACTTC; CDR3 protein: CASSYSIGGGETQYF
V gene: TRBV27; clone size: NA; J gene: TRBJ1-2; D gene: NA; CDR3 DNA: TGTGCCAGCAGTTTTCTCGGAGGGCGGAACTATGGCTACACCTTC; CDR3 protein: CASSFLGGRNYGYTF
V gene: TRBV19; clone size: few; J gene: TRBJ2-7; D gene: TRBD1; CDR3 DNA: TGTGCCAGTAGTATTTACGAGGGGGCATCCTACGAGCAGTACTTC; CDR3 protein: CASSIYEGASYEQYF
V gene: TRBV5-4; clone size: NA; J gene: TRBJ2-7; D gene: TRBD2; CDR3 DNA: TGTGCCAGCAGCTCCCGGACTAGCGGGAGCGACGAGCAGTACTTC; CDR3 protein: CASSSRTSGSDEQYF
V gene: TRBV29-1; clone size: NA; J gene: TRBJ2-7; D gene: NA; CDR3 DNA: TGCAGCGTTGAAGGAGGGGACCTCGCCGGAGAGCAGTACTTC; CDR3 protein: CSVEGGDLAGEQYF
V gene: TRBV12-3/TRBV12-4; clone size: NA; J gene: TRBJ2-1; D gene: NA; CDR3 DNA: TGTGCCAGCAGTTTAGGGACGTTGGGCTACAATGAGCAGTTCTTC; CDR3 protein: CASSLGTLGYNEQFF
V gene: TRBV29-1; clone size: NA; J gene: TRBJ2-7; D gene: NA; CDR3 DNA: TGCAGCGTTAGGACTACCTACTCCTACGAGCAGTACTTC; CDR3 protein: CSVRTTYSYEQYF
V gene: TRBV20-1; clone size: once; J gene: TRBJ1-1; D gene: NA; CDR3 DNA: TGCAGTGCTAGAGATGTGGGAGCTATGAACACTGAAGCTTTCTTT; CDR3 protein: CSARDVGAMNTEAFF
V gene: TRBV28; clone size: few; J gene: TRBJ2-1; D gene: TRBD2; CDR3 DNA: TGTGCCAGCAGTTCCGGGACTAGCGGCAATGAGCAGTTCTTC; CDR3 protein: CASSSGTSGNEQFF
V gene: TRBV6-5; clone size: NA; J gene: TRBJ2-1; D gene: NA; CDR3 DNA: TGTGCCAGCAGTTACAATTCGGCAGGGGCAGGGAATGAGCAGTTCTTC; CDR3 protein: CASSYNSAGAGNEQFF
V gene: TRBV7-6; clone size: NA; J gene: TRBJ2-3; D gene: NA; CDR3 DNA: TGTGCCAGCAGCTTAGAACCTAGCACAGATACGCAGTATTTT; CDR3 protein: CASSLEPSTDTQYF